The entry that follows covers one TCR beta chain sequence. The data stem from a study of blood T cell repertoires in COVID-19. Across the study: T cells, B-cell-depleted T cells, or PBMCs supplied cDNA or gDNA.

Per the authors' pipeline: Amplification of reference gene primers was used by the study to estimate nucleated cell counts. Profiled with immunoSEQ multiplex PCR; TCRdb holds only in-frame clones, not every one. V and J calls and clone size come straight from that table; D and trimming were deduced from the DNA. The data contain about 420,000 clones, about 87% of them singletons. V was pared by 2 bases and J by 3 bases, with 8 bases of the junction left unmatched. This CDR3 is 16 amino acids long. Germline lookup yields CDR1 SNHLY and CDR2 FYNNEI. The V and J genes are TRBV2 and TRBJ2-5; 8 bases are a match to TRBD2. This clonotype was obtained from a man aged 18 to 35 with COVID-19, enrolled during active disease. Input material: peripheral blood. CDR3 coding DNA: TGTGCCAGCAGTGAATTTGGCGGGGGGTCGGAAGAGACCCAGTACTTC. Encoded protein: CASSEFGGGSEETQYF.